The clone carrying this T cell receptor beta chain rates as medium-sized. TCRdb ran MiXCR on the reads and lists one entry per CDR3 protein. This sample has about 8,000 distinct CDR3 sequences, with under 20% found just once. These data belong to a study of liver allograft versus peripheral blood T cells. Study-wide background: Transplanted-liver T cell receptor repertoires were compared with recipients' peripheral blood repertoires.

The TCR originated in a human patient who had a liver transplant. T cells may partly derive from the graft donor.

CDR3 in amino acids: CASRRERDYGYTF. The CDR3 bases are TGTGCCAGCAGGAGGGAGAGGGACTATGGCTACACCTTC. The rearrangement links TRBV6-5 to TRBJ1-2; no firm D call. The CDR3 runs 13 residues. V was pared by 6 bases and J by 3 bases, with 11 bases between. Germline CDR1 is MNHEY and CDR2 is SVGAGI.